This T cell receptor beta chain was sequenced in a study of persistence of HIV-infected CD4 T cells. The CDR3 totals 14 residues. Trimming pared 2 bases from V and 3 bases from J, leaving 8 bases between. Germline CDR1 is SGHDT and CDR2 is YYEEEE. Lysates of CMV-infected fibroblasts at around 9.9 ug/mL stimulated these cells. Responding CD4+ T cells were sorted by upregulation of both CD40 ligand and CD69. Plasma HIV-1 RNA stayed below 50 copies/mL for at least 4 years. Donors had CD4+ T cell counts above 400 cells/uL and were CMV-seropositive. With respect to this clone: Its antigen is not known.

The libraries were made with immunoSEQ version 4 in survey mode. Libraries were prepared by immunoSEQ multiplex PCR; TCRdb keeps only in-frame clonotypes and omits some of them. The repertoire holds some 8,000 clones, with about 61% as singletons. The rearrangement joins TRBV5-6 to TRBJ2-2; no reliable D call. The source was CD4+ T cells sorted from PBMCs after roughly 18-hour stimulation, collected from a patient who received antiretroviral therapy. This TCR was recovered from an adult man with HIV who was CMV-seropositive. CDR3 sequence: CASSLVRYTGELFF. The DNA for the CDR3 is TGTGCCAGCAGCTTAGTGAGGTACACCGGGGAGCTGTTTTTT.